Listed here are 30 T cell receptor beta chains from one sample, sequenced in a study of shared clonotypes between healthy human individuals. Some clones are missing from TCRdb's copy, which holds only in-frame ones; the method was immunoSEQ multiplex PCR. The sample has millions of clones; about 95% are singletons. Only CD45RO-negative cells positively selected for CCR7 counted as naive CD8 cells, so terminally differentiated effector memory CD45RA+ cells were excluded. The specimen was naive CD8+ T cells sorted from blood. Receptor source: a man aged 18 to 29 in good health.

This clone has just one count. The chain uses TRBV7-2 and TRBJ2-5; D unresolved. The CDR3 sequence is 16 residues long. Trimming took 1 base from V and 5 from J, leaving 17 bases between them. The germline CDR1 and CDR2 sequences are SGHTA and FQGNSA. The CDR3 region has the DNA TGTGCCAGCAGCTTAGGGTCTATGAGCCCAGCCGAGACCCAGTACTTC. Its protein is CASSLGSMSPAETQYF.

J is TRBJ2-3 and V is TRBV10-2; tentative D call: TRBD1 (6 bases). The CDR3 is 17 amino acids. Trimming left V 2 bases short and J 5 bases short, with 20 bases between. Germline V gene sequence: CDR1 WSHSY, CDR2 SAAADI. CDR3 sequence (DNA): TGCGCCAGCAGTGAGACAGCACAGGGAACGGTCGGAGATACGCAGTATTTT. Its translation: CASSETAQGTVGDTQYF.

The chain combines TRBV7-9 with TRBJ2-1; 9 bases fit TRBD1. The CDR3 has 16 amino acids. J was trimmed by 6 bases and V by 4 bases; bases with no gene match: 10. Germline lookup yields CDR1 SEHNR and CDR2 FQNEAQ (reference sequence). The DNA of the CDR3 is TGTGCCAGCAGCTCGAACCCGGGACAGGGCATCAATGAGCAGTTCTTC. It translates to CASSSNPGQGINEQFF.

V and J are TRBV12-5 and TRBJ2-7, with D unresolved. The germline V and J ends were trimmed by 2 bases and 3 bases, with 8 bases remaining between them. Germline CDR1 reads LGHNT; CDR2 reads FRNRAP. The CDR3 is 13 residues long. CDR3 loop: CASGLSMFYEQYF. CDR3 bases: TGTGCTAGTGGTTTGTCCATGTTCTACGAGCAGTACTTC.

As regards this clone: This sample also contains other DNA sequences that code for the same CDR3. The chain has TRBV30 and TRBJ1-5; 7 nucleotides agree with TRBD1. Germline lookup yields CDR1 GTSNPN and CDR2 SVGIG (reference sequence). V lost 3 bases, J lost 1 base, and 6 bases stayed unmatched. CDR3 size: 15 residues. DNA of the CDR3: TGTGCCTGGAGCCCCGGGACAGACAGCAATCAGCCCCAGCATTTT. Protein product: CAWSPGTDSNQPQHF.

V gene TRBV7-2 combines with J gene TRBJ2-1; 14 bases align to TRBD2. After removal of 5 bases from V and 7 bases from J, the junction contained 10 bases not matched to a gene. Germline V gene lookup returns CDR1 SGHTA and CDR2 FQGNSA. The CDR3 runs to 17 residues. The CDR3 reads CASSVRLAGGQGNEQFF. The CDR3 bases are TGTGCCAGCAGCGTCAGACTAGCGGGAGGGCAAGGGAATGAGCAGTTCTTC.

This clone came up once. V is TRBV6-5 and J is TRBJ2-7, with 10 positions matching TRBD2. Trimming took 7 bases from V and 0 from J; bases not matched to a gene: 6. Germline V CDR1 and CDR2: MNHEY, SVGAGI. The CDR3 covers 15 residues. Here the CDR3 DNA reads TGTGCCAGCAACCCACTAGCGGGGTTCTCCTACGAGCAGTACTTC. Amino acid sequence: CASNPLAGFSYEQYF.

The V and J genes are TRBV4-3 and TRBJ2-6; D perhaps matches TRBD1 (6 bases). The CDR3 is made up of 15 amino acids. Germline lookup yields CDR1 LGHNA and CDR2 YSLEER. Trimming took 4 bases from V and 2 from J, leaving 9 bases between them. The CDR3: CASSPTGTGANVLTF. In DNA form, the CDR3 reads TGCGCCAGCAGCCCCACAGGGACTGGGGCCAACGTCCTGACTTTC.

The chain uses TRBV7-9 and TRBJ1-3; D perhaps matches TRBD1 (6 bases). The germline V and J ends were trimmed by 1 base and 4 bases, with 14 bases remaining between them. In germline, CDR1 is SEHNR, CDR2 FQNEAQ (reference sequence). The CDR3 runs to 16 residues. CDR3 coding DNA: TGTGCCAGCAGCTTAGTTGGGGCAGGGGAAGGAAACACCATATATTTT. Its protein is CASSLVGAGEGNTIYF.

Concerning this clone: The same CDR3 arises from other DNA sequences in this sample as well. V usage is TRBV4-1 and J usage is TRBJ2-1; D is unresolved. CDR3 length: 11 residues. V lost 3 bases and J lost 6, with 3 bases in between. Germline CDR1 MGHRA, CDR2 YSYEKL. CDR3 protein: CASSQSNEQFF. In DNA, the CDR3 is TGCGCCAGCAGCCAGAGCAATGAGCAGTTCTTC.

The V gene is TRBV27, the J gene TRBJ2-7; 11 nucleotides match TRBD2. Germline values: CDR1 MNHEY, CDR2 SMNVEV (reference sequence). Trimming cost V 1 base and J 2 bases; bases outside gene matches: 4. The CDR3 totals 16 residues. CDR3 loop: CASSLLPLAGAYEQYF. Written as DNA, the CDR3 is TGTGCCAGCAGTTTATTGCCACTAGCGGGAGCCTACGAGCAGTACTTC.

V is TRBV6-1 and J is TRBJ1-2; possible D gene TRBD1, 5 bases. The germline V gene encodes CDR1 MNHNS and CDR2 SASEGT. The CDR3 is made up of 16 amino acids. V shed 3 bases and J shed 4 bases, with 18 bases lying between them. CDR3: CASSEPRQGLIYGYTF. In nucleotides, the CDR3 is TGTGCCAGCAGTGAGCCCAGGCAGGGTCTTATCTATGGCTACACCTTC.

In the case of this clone: The same CDR3 arises from other DNA sequences in this sample as well. J is TRBJ2-7 and V is TRBV29-1; D uncertain. Germline V gene data show CDR1 as SQVTM and CDR2 as ANQGSEA. V was pared by 3 bases and J by 4 bases, with 7 bases between. The CDR3 covers 11 residues. CDR3 amino acids: CSVDLGYEQYF. As DNA, the CDR3 is TGCAGCGTTGACCTCGGATACGAGCAGTACTTC.

Points on this clone: This sample also contains other DNA sequences that code for the same CDR3. The gene calls are TRBV5-1 and TRBJ2-3, with a possible D match to TRBD2 (6 bases). CDR1 and CDR2 from the germline V gene are SGHRS and YFSETQ. The length of the CDR3 is 15 residues. The V and J ends lost 1 base and 3 bases respectively, with 12 bases between them. CDR3 coding DNA: TGCGCCAGCAGCTTGATCGGTGGGGGGACAGATACGCAGTATTTT. Protein sequence: CASSLIGGGTDTQYF. The full variable domain, in which reference TRBV5-1 and TRBJ2-3 provide the parts outside the CDR3, is KAGVTQTPRYLIKTRGQQVTLSCSPISGHRSVSWYQQTPGQGLQFLFEYFSETQRNKGNFPGRFSGRQFSNSRSEMNVSTLELGDSALYLCASSLIGGGTDTQYFGPGTRLTVL.

This chain links TRBV6-4 with TRBJ2-3; D is uncertain. V lost 6 bases and J lost 1, with 8 bases in between. The CDR3 spans 13 residues. Per the germline V gene, CDR1 is MRHNA and CDR2 is SNTAGT. In nucleotides, the CDR3 is TGTGCCAGCAGCGACGGACGCACAGATACGCAGTATTTT. This sequence encodes CASSDGRTDTQYF.

The chain combines TRBV29-1 with TRBJ2-7; D might be TRBD1 (5 bases). Germline CDR1 is SQVTM and CDR2 is ANQGSEA. This CDR3 has 13 residues. The V end was cut by 0 bases, the J end by 4 bases, with 10 bases between. CDR3 bases: TGCAGCGTTGAAGATGGGGCGGATTACGAGCAGTACTTC. Translating gives CSVEDGADYEQYF.

The chain recombines TRBV7-6 with TRBJ2-1; TRBD2 aligns across 8 bases. CDR1 is SGHVS and CDR2 is FNYEAQ in the germline V gene. The junction had 11 bases not matched to a gene; V was cut back by 8 bases and J by 8 bases. The CDR3 totals 14 residues. The CDR3 bases are TGTGCCAGCGGCCAGGTAGCGGGGATGGATGAGCAGTTCTTC. It is translated as CASGQVAGMDEQFF.

The chain links TRBV6-1 to TRBJ1-1, with a weak D call TRBD1 (6 bases). The CDR3 contains 13 residues. Germline assignment: CDR1 MNHNS and CDR2 SASEGT. V was trimmed by 6 bases and J by 3 bases, leaving 11 bases between them. The CDR3 bases are TGTGCCAGCAGGTCGGGACACTACACTGAAGCTTTCTTT. Protein sequence: CASRSGHYTEAFF.

This chain joins TRBV21-1 and TRBJ1-1. TRBV21-1 is annotated as a pseudogene. The CDR3 is made up of 12 amino acids. The DNA for the CDR3 is TGTGCCAGCAGCCGTGCGGGGGTGTGCGCTTTCTTT. Its translation is CASSRAGVCAFF.

The chain has TRBV7-3 and TRBJ2-1; a weak D match, TRBD1 (6 bases). V was trimmed by 3 bases and J by 6 bases, leaving 9 bases between them. The CDR3 contains 13 residues. Looked up from germline, CDR1 is SGHTA and CDR2 is FQGTGA. The CDR3 sequence is CASSLGQTNEQFF. CDR3 nucleotides: TGTGCCAGCAGCTTGGGACAAACCAATGAGCAGTTCTTC.

With respect to this clone: This sample also contains other DNA sequences that code for the same CDR3. This chain connects TRBV9 to TRBJ2-5; 7 bases are a match to TRBD1. Germline V gene lookup returns CDR1 SGDLS and CDR2 YYNGEE. There are 14 residues in the CDR3. The junction had 5 bases not matched to a gene; V was cut back by 4 bases and J by 2 bases. The CDR3 loop reads CASSMTGSQETQYF. CDR3 in DNA: TGTGCCAGCAGCATGACAGGGTCACAAGAGACCCAGTACTTC.

The chain combines TRBV7-2 with TRBJ2-1; 9 nucleotides line up with TRBD1. Germline loops: CDR1 SGHTA, CDR2 FQGNSA. V lost 2 bases and J lost 6; bases outside the gene matches: 2. The CDR3 loop spans 14 amino acids. The CDR3 sequence: CASSLLDRGNEQFF. CDR3 DNA: TGTGCCAGCAGCTTATTGGACAGGGGCAATGAGCAGTTCTTC.

This chain joins TRBV7-6 and TRBJ2-3; D is unclear. Trimming shortened V by 1 base and J by 5 bases, and 7 bases separated the two germline ends. The V gene's germline CDR1 is SGHVS and CDR2 FNYEAQ. The CDR3 sequence is 13 residues long. CDR3 protein: CASSLGIGDTQYF. The CDR3 DNA reads as TGTGCCAGCAGCTTAGGGATAGGAGATACGCAGTATTTT.

The CDR3 nucleotides read TGCGCCAGCAGTGAGTCCACAGGTTTAGGGTACGAGCAGTACTTC. Amino acids: CASSESTGLGYEQYF. V is TRBV10-2 and J is TRBJ2-7; D might be TRBD1 (5 bases). V gave up 0 bases and J gave up 4 bases, with 13 bases separating them. Germline V gene data show CDR1 as WSHSY and CDR2 as SAAADI. CDR3 length: 15 amino acids.

This clone was counted a single time. The chain has TRBV7-9 and TRBJ2-5; either TRBD1 or TRBD2 may fit D (5 bases each). The CDR3 sequence is 15 residues long. Trimming left V 5 bases short and J 1 base short, with 14 bases between. Germline assignment: CDR1 SEHNR and CDR2 FQNEAQ (reference sequence). This CDR3 reads CASSPGALSQETQYF. The CDR3 coding sequence is TGTGCCAGCAGCCCCGGGGCCCTAAGCCAAGAGACCCAGTACTTC.

This clone was seen only once. This chain links TRBV7-2 with TRBJ2-1, with D unclear. There are 13 residues in the CDR3. CDR1 SGHTA and CDR2 FQGNSA come from the germline V gene. The ends were cut back, 6 bases at V and 6 bases at J, with 12 bases in the middle. The CDR3, as DNA: TGTGCCAGCAGGGACGTCCCCTCCAATGAGCAGTTCTTC. This sequence encodes CASRDVPSNEQFF.

The genes are TRBV2 and TRBJ1-6, with TRBD1 matching 7 bases. Germline CDR1 reads SNHLY; CDR2 reads FYNNEI. V trimming: 10 bases; J trimming: 6 bases; junction bases outside the gene matches: 9. The CDR3 is 14 amino acids. CDR3 amino acids: CATATGVGNSPLHF. The CDR3 bases are TGTGCCACTGCAACAGGGGTTGGTAATTCACCCCTCCACTTT.

The V call is TRBV27, the J call TRBJ2-3; 9 bases are shared with TRBD2. This CDR3 is 16 amino acids long. V lost 5 bases, J lost 0 bases, and 6 bases stayed unmatched. The germline V gene has CDR1 MNHEY and CDR2 SMNVEV (reference sequence). DNA for the CDR3: TGTGCCAGCAGTCCCGAAGCGGGGGGAAGCACAGATACGCAGTATTTT. It specifies CASSPEAGGSTDTQYF.

CDR3 sequence: CASSQPGQGDYEQYF. DNA for the CDR3: TGTGCCAGCAGTCAACCGGGACAGGGGGACTACGAGCAGTACTTC. The chain carries TRBV27 and TRBJ2-7, with TRBD1 matching over 11 bases. The V gene end was trimmed by 5 bases and the J gene end by 3 bases; junction bases not matched to a gene: 6. The CDR3 length is 15 residues. CDR1 is MNHEY and CDR2 is SMNVEV in the germline V gene (reference sequence).

The chain joins TRBV27 to TRBJ1-2; D call uncertain. The germline V and J ends were trimmed by 5 bases and 8 bases, with 15 bases remaining between them. The V gene's germline CDR1 is MNHEY and CDR2 SMNVEV (reference sequence). The CDR3 contains 13 residues. The CDR3 DNA follows: TGTGCCAGCAGTCCCGGCCTTTCATCGGGCTACACCTTC. Its translation: CASSPGLSSGYTF.